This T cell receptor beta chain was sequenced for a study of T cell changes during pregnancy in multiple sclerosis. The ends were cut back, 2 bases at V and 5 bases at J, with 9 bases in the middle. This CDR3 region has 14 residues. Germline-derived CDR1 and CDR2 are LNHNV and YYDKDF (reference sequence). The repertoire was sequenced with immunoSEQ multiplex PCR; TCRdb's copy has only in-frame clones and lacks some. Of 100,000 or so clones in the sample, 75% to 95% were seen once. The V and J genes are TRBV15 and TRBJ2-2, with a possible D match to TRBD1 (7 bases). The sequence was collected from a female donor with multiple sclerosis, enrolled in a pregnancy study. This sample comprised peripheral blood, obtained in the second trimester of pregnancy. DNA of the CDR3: TGTGCCACCAGCAGACAGGGGGGTACCGGGGAGCTGTTTTTT. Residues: CATSRQGGTGELFF. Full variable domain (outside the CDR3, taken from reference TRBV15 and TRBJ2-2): DAMVIQNPRYQVTQFGKPVTLSCSQTLNHNVMYWYQQKSSQAPKLLFHYYDKDFNNEADTPDNFQSRRPNTSFCFLDIRSPGLGDTAMYLCATSRQGGTGELFFGEGSRLTVL.